This TCR beta chain was identified in a study of molecular identifiers for immune sequencing clone quantification. A single record per CDR3 protein comes from TCRdb applying MiXCR to the PCR reads. The sample carries hundreds of thousands of distinct CDR3 sequences, under 25% recorded once. The CDR3 extends over 15 amino acids. After removal of 4 bases from V and 5 bases from J, the junction contained 10 bases not matched to a gene. In regard to this clonotype: The conserved final phenylalanine or tryptophan is absent from the CDR3, which likely points to a read error.

The sample consisted of naive CD8+ T cells from blood, with Jurkat cell RNA spiked in. Subset given: FACS-sorted CD8+CD4-CCR7+CD45RA+ naive T cells. This clonotype was sampled from a human donor in good health. Some libraries in this study had Jurkat cell RNA spiked in. The rearrangement links TRBV12-3 or TRBV12-4 to TRBJ2-5; 7 bases line up with TRBD2. This chain's CDR3 is CASSSSAGFRETQYC. The CDR3 coding sequence is TGTGCCAGCAGTTCCTCAGCGGGGTTTCGGGAGACCCAGTACTGC.